This T cell receptor (beta chain) was sequenced in a study of cytotoxic CD8 clonotypes in ibrutinib-treated CLL. This clone was detected many times. The assay was immunoSEQ multiplex PCR, and TCRdb's table has in-frame clones only and misses some. The repertoire consists of about 45,000 clones, with approximately 65% occurring once and the leading ten covering 20% to 25%. V was clipped by 4 bases and J by 3 bases, with 10 bases between them. The CDR3 consists of 12 residues. The germline V gene encodes CDR1 SQVTM and CDR2 ANQGSEA. The chain uses TRBV29-1 and TRBJ2-7; D gene unclear. The sample here was PBMCs, taken after 24 months of ibrutinib treatment. The origin of this receptor is a human donor with chronic lymphocytic leukemia. Here the CDR3 reads CSVVGWSYEQYF. CDR3 nucleotides: TGCAGCGTTGTCGGCTGGAGCTACGAGCAGTACTTC.